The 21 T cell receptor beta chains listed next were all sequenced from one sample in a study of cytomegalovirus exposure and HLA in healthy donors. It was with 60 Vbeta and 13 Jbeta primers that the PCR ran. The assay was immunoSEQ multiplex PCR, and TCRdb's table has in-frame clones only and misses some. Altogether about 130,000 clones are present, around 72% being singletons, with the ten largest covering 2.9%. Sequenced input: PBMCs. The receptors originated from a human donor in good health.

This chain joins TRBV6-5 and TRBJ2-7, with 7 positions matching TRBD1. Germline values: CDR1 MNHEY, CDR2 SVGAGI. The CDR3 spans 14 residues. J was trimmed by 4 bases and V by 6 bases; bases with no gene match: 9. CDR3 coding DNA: TGTGCCAGCAGCCGTACAAGACAGGGATACGAGCAGTACTTC. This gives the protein CASSRTRQGYEQYF.

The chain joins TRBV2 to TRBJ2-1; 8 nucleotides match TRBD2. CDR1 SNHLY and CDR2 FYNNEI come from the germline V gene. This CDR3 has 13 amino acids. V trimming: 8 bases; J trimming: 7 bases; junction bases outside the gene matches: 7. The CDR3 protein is CASGERGRNEQFF. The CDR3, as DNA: TGTGCCAGCGGAGAGCGGGGGCGGAATGAGCAGTTCTTC.

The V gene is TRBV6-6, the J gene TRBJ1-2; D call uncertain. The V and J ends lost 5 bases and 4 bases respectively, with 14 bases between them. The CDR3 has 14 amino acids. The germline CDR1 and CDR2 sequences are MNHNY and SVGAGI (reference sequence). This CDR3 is CASSPKTAAYGYTF. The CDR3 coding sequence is TGTGCCAGCAGTCCAAAAACGGCGGCCTATGGCTACACCTTC.

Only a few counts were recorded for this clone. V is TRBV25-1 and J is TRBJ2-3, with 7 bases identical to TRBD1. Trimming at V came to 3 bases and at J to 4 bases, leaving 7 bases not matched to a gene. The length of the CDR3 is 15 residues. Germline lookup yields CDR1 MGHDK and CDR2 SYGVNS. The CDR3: CASSDPKTGSDTQYF. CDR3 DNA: TGTGCCAGCAGTGATCCCAAGACAGGGTCAGATACGCAGTATTTT.

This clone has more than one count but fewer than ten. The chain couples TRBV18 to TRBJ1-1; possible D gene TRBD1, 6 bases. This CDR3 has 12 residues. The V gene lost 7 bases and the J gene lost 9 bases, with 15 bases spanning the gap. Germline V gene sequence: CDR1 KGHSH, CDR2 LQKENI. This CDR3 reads CASLSGQAKAFF. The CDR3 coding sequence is TGTGCCAGCTTGTCGGGACAAGCCAAAGCTTTCTTT.

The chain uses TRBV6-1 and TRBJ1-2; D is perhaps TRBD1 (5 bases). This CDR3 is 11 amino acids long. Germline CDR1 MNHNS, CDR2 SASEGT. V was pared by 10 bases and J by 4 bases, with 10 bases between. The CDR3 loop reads CATSTAYGYTF. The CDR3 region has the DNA TGTGCCACCTCGACAGCCTATGGCTACACCTTC.

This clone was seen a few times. The CDR3 loop reads CASSRSGRRLSETQYF. CDR3 DNA: TGTGCCAGCAGCAGAAGCGGGAGGCGTCTGTCAGAGACCCAGTACTTC. The gene calls are TRBV7-2 and TRBJ2-5, with 9 nucleotides matching TRBD2. This CDR3 has 16 residues. Trimming at V came to 5 bases and at J to 4 bases, leaving 11 bases not matched to a gene. Germline V CDR1 and CDR2: SGHTA, FQGNSA.

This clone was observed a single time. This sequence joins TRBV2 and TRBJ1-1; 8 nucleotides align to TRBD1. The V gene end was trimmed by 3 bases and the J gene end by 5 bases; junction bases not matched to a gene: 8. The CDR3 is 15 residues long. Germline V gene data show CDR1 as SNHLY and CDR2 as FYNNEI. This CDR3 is CASSEGQGALTEAFF. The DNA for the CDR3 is TGTGCCAGCAGTGAGGGGCAGGGGGCGCTTACTGAAGCTTTCTTT. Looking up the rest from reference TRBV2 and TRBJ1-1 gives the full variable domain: EPEVTQTPSHQVTQMGQEVILRCVPISNHLYFYWYRQILGQKVEFLVSFYNNEISEKSEIFDDQFSVERPDGSNFTLKIRSTKLEDSAMYFCASSEGQGALTEAFFGQGTRLTVV.

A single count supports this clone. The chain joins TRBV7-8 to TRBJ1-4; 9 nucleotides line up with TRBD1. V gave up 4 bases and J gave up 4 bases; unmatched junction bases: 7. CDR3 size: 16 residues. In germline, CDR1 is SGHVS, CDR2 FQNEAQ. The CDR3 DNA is TGTGCCAGCAGCTGGCCGAAGACAGGGGGTAATGAAAAACTGTTTTTT. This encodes CASSWPKTGGNEKLFF.

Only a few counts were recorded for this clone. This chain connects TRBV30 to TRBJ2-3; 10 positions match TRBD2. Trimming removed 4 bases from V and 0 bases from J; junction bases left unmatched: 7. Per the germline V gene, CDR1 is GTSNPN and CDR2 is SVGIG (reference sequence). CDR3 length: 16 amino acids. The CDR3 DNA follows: TGTGCCTGGAAACTAGCGGGGTCCCCTAGCACAGATACGCAGTATTTT. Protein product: CAWKLAGSPSTDTQYF.

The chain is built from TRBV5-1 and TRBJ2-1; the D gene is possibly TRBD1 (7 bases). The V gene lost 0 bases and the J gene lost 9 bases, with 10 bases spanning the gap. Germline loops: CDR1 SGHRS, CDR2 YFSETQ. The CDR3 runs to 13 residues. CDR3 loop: CASSLGQGGEQFF. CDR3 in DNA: TGCGCCAGCAGCTTGGGACAGGGAGGTGAGCAGTTCTTC.

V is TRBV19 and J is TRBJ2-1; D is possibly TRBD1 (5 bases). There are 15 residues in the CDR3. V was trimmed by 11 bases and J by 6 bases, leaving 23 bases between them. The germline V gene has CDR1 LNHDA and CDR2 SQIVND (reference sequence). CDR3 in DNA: TGTGCCTCTCGAAGGCAGGACACCGCCTTCAATGAGCAGTTCTTC. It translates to CASRRQDTAFNEQFF.

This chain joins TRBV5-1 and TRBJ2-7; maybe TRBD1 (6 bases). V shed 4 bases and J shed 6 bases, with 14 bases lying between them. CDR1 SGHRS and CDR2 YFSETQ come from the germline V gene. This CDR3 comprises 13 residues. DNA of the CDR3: TGCGCCAGCAGCACCAACAGGGCCACCGAGCAGTACTTC. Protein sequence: CASSTNRATEQYF.

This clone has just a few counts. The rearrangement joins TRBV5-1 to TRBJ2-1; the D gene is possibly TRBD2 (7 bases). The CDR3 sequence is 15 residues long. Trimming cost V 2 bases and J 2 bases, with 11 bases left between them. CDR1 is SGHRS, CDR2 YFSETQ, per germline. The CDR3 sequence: CASSLSGTTYNEQFF. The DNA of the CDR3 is TGCGCCAGCAGCTTAAGCGGGACAACCTACAATGAGCAGTTCTTC.

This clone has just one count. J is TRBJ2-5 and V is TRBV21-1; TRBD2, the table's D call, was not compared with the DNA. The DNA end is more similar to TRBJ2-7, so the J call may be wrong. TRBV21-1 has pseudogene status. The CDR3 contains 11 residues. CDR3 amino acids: CAAIDDYEQYF. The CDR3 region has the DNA TGTGCCGCTATTGACGACTACGAGCAGTACTTC.

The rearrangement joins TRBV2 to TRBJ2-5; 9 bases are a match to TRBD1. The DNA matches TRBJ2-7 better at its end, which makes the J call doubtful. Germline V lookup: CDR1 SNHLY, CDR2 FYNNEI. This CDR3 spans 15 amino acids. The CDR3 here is CASNGQGKSSYEQYF. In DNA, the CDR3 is TGTGCCAGCAACGGACAGGGGAAAAGCTCCTACGAGCAGTACTTC.

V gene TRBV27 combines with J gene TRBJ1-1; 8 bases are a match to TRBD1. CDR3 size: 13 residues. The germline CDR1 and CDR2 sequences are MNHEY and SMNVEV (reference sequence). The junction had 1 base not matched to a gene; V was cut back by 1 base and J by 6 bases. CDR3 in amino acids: CASSLLGQAEAFF. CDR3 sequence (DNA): TGTGCCAGCAGTTTATTGGGACAGGCTGAAGCTTTCTTT.

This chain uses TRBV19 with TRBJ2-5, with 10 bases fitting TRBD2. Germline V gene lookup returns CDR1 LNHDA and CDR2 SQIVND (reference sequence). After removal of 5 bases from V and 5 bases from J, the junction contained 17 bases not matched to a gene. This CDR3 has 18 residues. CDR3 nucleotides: TGTGCCAGTAGTCTAGTAAGGGGAGCGGGAGGGCCGGGTGAGACCCAGTACTTC. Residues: CASSLVRGAGGPGETQYF.

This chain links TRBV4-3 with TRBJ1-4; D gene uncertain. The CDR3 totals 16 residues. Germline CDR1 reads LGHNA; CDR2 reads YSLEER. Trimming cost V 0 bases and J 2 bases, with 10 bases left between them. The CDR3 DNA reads TGCGCCAGCAGCCAAGAAATAACCGCGACTAATGAAAAACTGTTTTTT. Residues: CASSQEITATNEKLFF.

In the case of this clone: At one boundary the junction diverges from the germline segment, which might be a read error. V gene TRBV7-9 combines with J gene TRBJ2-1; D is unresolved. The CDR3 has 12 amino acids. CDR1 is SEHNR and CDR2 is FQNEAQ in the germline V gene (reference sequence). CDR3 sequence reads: CSSTTKPVEQFF. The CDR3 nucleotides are TGTTCCAGCACCACTAAACCTGTAGAGCAGTTCTTC.

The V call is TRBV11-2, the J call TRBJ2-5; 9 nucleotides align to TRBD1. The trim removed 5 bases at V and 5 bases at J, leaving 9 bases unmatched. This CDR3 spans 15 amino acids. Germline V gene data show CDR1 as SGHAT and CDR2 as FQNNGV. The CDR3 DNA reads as TGTGCCAGCAGCGTCCGGGACAGGGTCGTTGAGACCCAGTACTTC. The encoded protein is CASSVRDRVVETQYF.